The 19 T cell receptor beta chains reported below all come from one sample, sequenced in a study of memory CD4+ T cells and cytomegalovirus serostatus. Libraries were prepared by immunoSEQ multiplex PCR; TCRdb keeps only in-frame clonotypes and omits some of them. The sample includes 50,000 or so clones, about 74% of them seen just once. The sort gate was single viable CD3+CD4+CD8-CD45RO+ cells for memory CD4+ T cells. Sequencing input: memory CD4+ T cells from blood. These receptors originate from an adult in good health and CMV-seropositive.

This clone has more than one count but fewer than ten. J is TRBJ1-5 and V is TRBV18; tentative D call: TRBD1 (5 bases). CDR3 length: 15 residues. Germline V CDR1 and CDR2: KGHSH, LQKENI. Trimming shortened V by 6 bases and J by 7 bases, and 19 bases separated the two germline ends. CDR3 sequence reads: CASSQNQEGAQPQHF. The DNA of the CDR3 is TGTGCCAGCTCCCAAAACCAGGAAGGGGCCCAGCCCCAGCATTTT.

On this clone itself: An end of the junction does not agree with germline; a read error may underlie this. Other DNA sequences within the sample encode an identical CDR3. The CDR3, as DNA: TGTGCCAGTAGTACCCTGGACAGGGCCAGCTCCTACGAACAGTACTTC. It codes for CASSTLDRASSYEQYF. The chain carries TRBV19 and TRBJ2-7, with 8 bases matching TRBD1. CDR1 LNHDA and CDR2 SQIVND come from the germline V gene (reference sequence). The CDR3 length is 16 residues.

The V and J genes are TRBV6-6 and TRBJ1-3; a weak D match, TRBD1 (5 bases). V was trimmed by 5 bases and J by 0 bases, leaving 11 bases between them. CDR3 length: 15 amino acids. Germline V gene data show CDR1 as MNHNY and CDR2 as SVGAGI (reference sequence). The CDR3 region is CASSGGLISGNTIYF. In nucleotides, the CDR3 is TGTGCCAGCAGTGGGGGACTGATCTCTGGAAACACCATATATTTT.

The chain recombines TRBV4-1 with TRBJ2-6, with D possibly matching TRBD2 (5 bases). Germline CDR1 is MGHRA and CDR2 is YSYEKL. The CDR3 is 16 amino acids. V was cut by 4 bases and J by 2 bases, with 12 bases left in between. The CDR3 here is CASSLGLGAGANVLTF. In nucleotides, the CDR3 is TGCGCCAGCAGCCTCGGACTGGGCGCTGGGGCCAACGTCCTGACTTTC.

The chain employs TRBV5-4 and TRBJ2-1; D not resolved. The CDR3 totals 14 residues. Germline V gene lookup returns CDR1 SGHNT and CDR2 YYREEE (reference sequence). V lost 6 bases, J lost 1 base, and 11 bases lay in between. As DNA, the CDR3 is TGTGCCAGCAAGTTATCTTGGTCCTACAATGAGCAGTTCTTC. Encoded protein: CASKLSWSYNEQFF.

With respect to this clone: One end of the junction does not line up with germline, which may come from a read error. The rearrangement uses TRBV11-2 and TRBJ2-7; D may correspond to TRBD1 or TRBD2 (6 bases each). There are 12 residues in the CDR3. Germline V gives CDR1 SGHAT, CDR2 FQNNGV. CDR3 sequence reads: CASSLSIGGLDF. DNA of the CDR3: TGTGCCAGCAGCTTAAGTATTGGGGGGCTTGACTTC.

The V gene is TRBV7-2, the J gene TRBJ2-7; D is ambiguous. This CDR3 is 12 amino acids long. Germline CDR1 and CDR2: SGHTA and FQGNSA. V lost 5 bases and J lost 0, with 5 bases in between. In DNA form, the CDR3 reads TGTGCCAGCAGCCGGAACTCCTACGAGCAGTACTTC. Encoded protein: CASSRNSYEQYF.

V gene TRBV4-2 combines with J gene TRBJ2-5; D is uncertain. There are 14 residues in the CDR3. CDR1 is LGHNA and CDR2 is YNFKEQ in the germline V gene. With 0 bases removed from V and 7 bases from J, the gap between germline ends came to 12 bases. The CDR3 DNA follows: TGTGCCAGCAGCCAAGATTCGGTAGATGGGACCCAGTACTTC. Translating it yields CASSQDSVDGTQYF.

This clone was counted a few times. The genes are TRBV7-6 and TRBJ2-1; D is possibly TRBD1 (6 bases). CDR1 and CDR2 (germline): SGHVS, FNYEAQ. This CDR3 has 19 residues. The germline V and J ends were trimmed by 1 base and 3 bases, with 22 bases remaining between them. Here the CDR3 reads CASSLVVWPGAEYYNEQFF. The CDR3 region has the DNA TGTGCCAGCAGCTTAGTTGTCTGGCCAGGGGCCGAATACTACAATGAGCAGTTCTTC.

The genes are TRBV5-5 and TRBJ1-3, with unresolved D. The CDR3 spans 17 residues. The germline gives CDR1 SGHKS, CDR2 YYEKEE (reference sequence). Trimming took off 0 bases at V and 2 bases at J, with 15 bases between the two ends. CDR3 loop: CASSLGFSSSTGNTIYF. CDR3 coding DNA: TGTGCCAGCAGCTTGGGGTTTTCGTCCAGTACTGGAAACACCATATATTTT.

This chain joins TRBV7-9 and TRBJ2-5, with 7 positions matching TRBD1. V gave up 5 bases and J gave up 2 bases; unmatched junction bases: 8. CDR1 is SEHNR, CDR2 FQNEAQ, per germline (reference sequence). This CDR3 is 15 amino acids long. The CDR3 nucleotides read TGTGCCAGCAGCCTCGGGACAGTTTTTCAAGAGACCCAGTACTTC. This sequence encodes CASSLGTVFQETQYF.

V usage is TRBV5-1 and J usage is TRBJ2-3; TRBD2 agrees at 7 bases. Losses at the gene ends were 5 bases for V and 4 bases for J; bases not matched to a gene: 13. Germline V gene sequence: CDR1 SGHRS, CDR2 YFSETQ. The CDR3 totals 16 residues. Written as DNA, the CDR3 is TGCGCCAGCAGTTTGTGGTCGGGGGAGGGTGCAGATACGCAGTATTTT. Translation: CASSLWSGEGADTQYF.

The J gene is TRBJ1-2, the V gene TRBV11-2, with 11 positions matching TRBD1. The ends lost 4 bases at V and 0 bases at J; junction bases unmatched: 7. Germline assignment: CDR1 SGHAT and CDR2 FQNNGV. There are 17 residues in the CDR3. CDR3 amino acids: CASSSRDRGDPNYGYTF. CDR3 in DNA: TGTGCCAGCAGCTCCCGGGACAGGGGGGATCCTAACTATGGCTACACCTTC.

The chain employs TRBV2 and TRBJ1-1; weak D call: TRBD1 (5 bases). This CDR3 has 14 amino acids. Germline V gene sequence: CDR1 SNHLY, CDR2 FYNNEI. The ends were cut back, 7 bases at V and 5 bases at J, with 17 bases in the middle. The CDR3 bases are TGTGCCAGCACACCCGGGCGCCGGGGGACTGAAGCTTTCTTT. It is translated as CASTPGRRGTEAFF.

V gene TRBV5-1 combines with J gene TRBJ1-1; D not resolved. The germline CDR1 and CDR2 sequences are SGHRS and YFSETQ. The CDR3 covers 15 residues. Trimming stripped 0 bases from V and 3 bases from J, with 12 bases between. The CDR3 region is CASSLDSPMDTEAFF. The CDR3 nucleotides read TGCGCCAGCAGCTTGGATAGCCCTATGGACACTGAAGCTTTCTTT.

The chain combines TRBV5-1 with TRBJ2-2; TRBD2 matches 7 bases. V shed 7 bases, J shed 2 bases, and the junction held 2 bases outside the gene matches. The CDR3 sequence is 13 residues long. Germline V gene lookup returns CDR1 SGHRS and CDR2 YFSETQ. The CDR3 here is CASERGNTGELFF. For the CDR3, the DNA is TGCGCCAGCGAGCGGGGAAACACCGGGGAGCTGTTTTTT. The full variable domain, with the rest looked up from reference TRBV5-1 and TRBJ2-2, is KAGVTQTPRYLIKTRGQQVTLSCSPISGHRSVSWYQQTPGQGLQFLFEYFSETQRNKGNFPGRFSGRQFSNSRSEMNVSTLELGDSALYLCASERGNTGELFFGEGSRLTVL.

The chain carries TRBV7-6 and TRBJ2-3, with D possibly TRBD2 on 5 matching bases. CDR3 size: 14 residues. Germline loops: CDR1 SGHVS, CDR2 FNYEAQ. V dropped 1 base and J dropped 6 bases, with 11 bases sitting between them. The CDR3 here is CASSLVTLADTQYF. CDR3 nucleotides: TGTGCCAGCAGCTTAGTAACCCTAGCCGATACGCAGTATTTT.

The chain is built from TRBV11-2 and TRBJ2-5; D is unresolved. The germline CDR1 and CDR2 sequences are SGHAT and FQNNGV. This CDR3 has 14 residues. Trimming left V 3 bases short and J 5 bases short, with 13 bases between. The CDR3 region is CASSFGGGAETQYF. The DNA of the CDR3 is TGTGCCAGCAGCTTCGGCGGTGGTGCGGAGACCCAGTACTTC.

The chain employs TRBV5-1 and TRBJ1-1; possibly TRBD1 for D (5 bases). V dropped 0 bases and J dropped 0 bases, with 6 bases sitting between them. CDR3 length: 14 amino acids. Germline CDR1 SGHRS, CDR2 YFSETQ. This CDR3 is CASSLGTLNTEAFF. In DNA, the CDR3 is TGCGCCAGCAGCTTGGGGACATTGAACACTGAAGCTTTCTTT. Drawing the rest from reference TRBV5-1 and TRBJ1-1, the complete variable domain is KAGVTQTPRYLIKTRGQQVTLSCSPISGHRSVSWYQQTPGQGLQFLFEYFSETQRNKGNFPGRFSGRQFSNSRSEMNVSTLELGDSALYLCASSLGTLNTEAFFGQGTRLTVV.